The TCR beta chain under discussion was sequenced for a study of STAT5B mutations in CD4+ large granular lymphocyte leukemia. General study findings and limits: 8/27 top patient clones versus 2/35 control clones were TRBV06-family. Without HLA matching, higher CD4+ than CD8+ T-LGLL clonality could reflect small sample size. Patient CD4-sorted repertoires stayed more clonal than healthy ones after leukemic-clone removal.

Only in-frame clones appear in the TCRdb table, and some are missing; sequencing was by immunoSEQ multiplex PCR. This repertoire shows about 37,000 clones, about 85% found once; its top ten account for roughly 3.3%. The CDR3 length is 15 residues. V gave up 2 bases and J gave up 8 bases; unmatched junction bases: 7. Germline assignment: CDR1 SGHDT and CDR2 YYEEEE. The table lists this clone with a count of one. Its cognate antigen is unknown. The origin of this receptor is a human donor in good health. The chain combines TRBV5-6 with TRBJ2-1; 10 nucleotides line up with TRBD1. Specimen: CD4+ T cells from blood buffy coats. CDR3 nucleotide sequence: TGTGCCAGCAGCTTCGGACAGGGGGTCGGGGATGAGCAGTTCTTC. It codes for CASSFGQGVGDEQFF. Together with reference TRBV5-6 and TRBJ2-1, the CDR3 gives the full variable domain: DAGVTQSPTHLIKTRGQQVTLRCSPKSGHDTVSWYQQALGQGPQFIFQYYEEEERQRGNFPDRFSGHQFPNYSSELNVNALLLGDSALYLCASSFGQGVGDEQFFGPGTRLTVL.